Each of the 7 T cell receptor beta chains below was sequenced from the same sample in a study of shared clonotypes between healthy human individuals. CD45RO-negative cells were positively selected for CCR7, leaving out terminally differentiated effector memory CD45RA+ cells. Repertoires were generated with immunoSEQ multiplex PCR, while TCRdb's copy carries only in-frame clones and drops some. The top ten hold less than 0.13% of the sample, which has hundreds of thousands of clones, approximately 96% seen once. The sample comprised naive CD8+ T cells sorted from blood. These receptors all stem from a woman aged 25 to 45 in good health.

CDR3 nucleotides: TGTGCCAGCAGCCGGACAGGGGGAAGAGAGACCCAGTACTTC. This translates into CASSRTGGRETQYF. V is TRBV5-4 and J is TRBJ2-5; 10 bases are shared with TRBD1. There are 14 residues in the CDR3. Germline trimming cut 4 bases from V and 4 bases from J; bases unmatched to any gene: 4. The germline gives CDR1 SGHNT, CDR2 YYREEE (reference sequence). Using reference TRBV5-4 and TRBJ2-5 for the parts outside the CDR3, the full variable domain is ETGVTQSPTHLIKTRGQQVTLRCSSQSGHNTVSWYQQALGQGPQFIFQYYREEENGRGNFPPRFSGLQFPNYSSELNVNALELDDSALYLCASSRTGGRETQYFGPGTRLLVL.

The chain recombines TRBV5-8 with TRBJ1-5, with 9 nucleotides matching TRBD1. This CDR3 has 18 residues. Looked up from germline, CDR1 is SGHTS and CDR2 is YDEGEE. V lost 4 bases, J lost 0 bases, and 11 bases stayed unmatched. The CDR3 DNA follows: TGTGCCAGCAGCCTCCGGGACAGGGTTTTTTATAGCAATCAGCCCCAGCATTTT. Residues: CASSLRDRVFYSNQPQHF.

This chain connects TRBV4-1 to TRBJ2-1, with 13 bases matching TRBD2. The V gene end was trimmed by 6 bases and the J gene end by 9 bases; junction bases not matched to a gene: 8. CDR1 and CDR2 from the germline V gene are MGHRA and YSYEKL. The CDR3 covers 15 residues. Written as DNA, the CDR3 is TGCGCCAGCAGACTCACTAGCGGGAGGGCCGCTGAGCAGTTCTTC. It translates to CASRLTSGRAAEQFF.

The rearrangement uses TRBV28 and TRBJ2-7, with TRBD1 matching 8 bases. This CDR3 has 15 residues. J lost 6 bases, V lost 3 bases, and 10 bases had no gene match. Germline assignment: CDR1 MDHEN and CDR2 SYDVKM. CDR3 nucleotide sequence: TGTGCCAGCAGTTTCCCGGACAGGGAAGAGGTCGAGCAGTACTTC. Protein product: CASSFPDREEVEQYF.

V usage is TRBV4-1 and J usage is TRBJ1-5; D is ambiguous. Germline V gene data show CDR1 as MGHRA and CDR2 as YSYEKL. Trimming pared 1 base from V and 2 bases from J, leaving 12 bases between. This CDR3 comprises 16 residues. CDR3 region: CASSQAPQMGNQPQHF. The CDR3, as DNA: TGCGCCAGCAGCCAAGCCCCCCAGATGGGCAATCAGCCCCAGCATTTT.

This CDR3 reads CASSDPTANTEAFF. CDR3 DNA sequence: TGTGCCAGCAGTGACCCTACAGCGAACACTGAAGCTTTCTTT. This chain connects TRBV6-1 to TRBJ1-1; D ambiguous. The CDR3 is 14 amino acids. With 3 bases removed from V and 1 base from J, the gap between germline ends came to 9 bases. The germline V gene has CDR1 MNHNS and CDR2 SASEGT.

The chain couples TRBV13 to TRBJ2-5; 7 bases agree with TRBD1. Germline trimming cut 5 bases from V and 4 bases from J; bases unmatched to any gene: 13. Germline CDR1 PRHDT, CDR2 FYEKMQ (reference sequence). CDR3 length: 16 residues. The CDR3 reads CASSPRTGQGRETQYF. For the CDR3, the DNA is TGTGCCAGCAGCCCGCGGACAGGCCAGGGACGAGAGACCCAGTACTTC.